The 29 T cell receptor beta chains in this list originate from one sample, sequenced in a study of CD4+ T cells in melanoma. Clones were sequenced by immunoSEQ multiplex PCR, and TCRdb holds only the in-frame ones, with some missing. There are around 15,000 clones in the sample; approximately 62% occur only once, and more than 11% lies in the top ten. Sequenced material: cells from a culture (not recorded whether cultured in vitro). The source of these receptors is a human donor with melanoma.

This clone has just a few counts. The V call is TRBV6-9, the J call TRBJ1-2; 9 bases are a match to TRBD1. CDR1 is MNHGY, CDR2 SVAAGI, per germline. This CDR3 contains 15 residues. Trimming cost V 6 bases and J 6 bases; bases outside gene matches: 11. Here the CDR3 reads CASSSSGQGKDGYTF. DNA for the CDR3: TGTGCCAGCAGCTCCTCCGGACAGGGGAAAGATGGCTACACCTTC.

This clone was recorded a few times. The V and J genes are TRBV19 and TRBJ1-6, with D possibly being TRBD1 (6 bases). The CDR3 consists of 13 residues. The germline gives CDR1 LNHDA, CDR2 SQIVND (reference sequence). The ends were cut back, 1 base at V and 15 bases at J, with 13 bases in the middle. The CDR3 DNA follows: TGTGCCAGTAGTATAGGGACAGTGCCCTACCTCCACTTT. It encodes CASSIGTVPYLHF.

The V and J genes are TRBV4-1 and TRBJ2-1; D is ambiguous. V lost 1 base to trimming and J lost 0 bases, with 7 bases between them. Germline-derived CDR1 and CDR2 are MGHRA and YSYEKL. The CDR3 runs 15 residues. The CDR3 sequence is CASSQGTTSYNEQFF. In DNA, the CDR3 is TGCGCCAGCAGCCAAGGGACGACCTCCTACAATGAGCAGTTCTTC.

The rearrangement joins TRBV6-5 to TRBJ2-5; 7 nucleotides match TRBD2. Unmatched junction bases numbered 6, after V lost 2 bases and J lost 3 bases. The CDR3 has 15 residues. The germline V gene encodes CDR1 MNHEY and CDR2 SVGAGI. CDR3 DNA: TGTGCCAGCAGTTACGCCCGACTAGCCAAAGAGACCCAGTACTTC. Translating gives CASSYARLAKETQYF.

The CDR3 loop reads CASSGQGTRGYTF. The CDR3 coding sequence is TGTGCCAGCAGTGGACAGGGTACGCGTGGCTACACCTTC. This chain connects TRBV6-5 to TRBJ1-2, with TRBD1 identical over 8 bases. The CDR3 is 13 amino acids. V was pared by 5 bases and J by 7 bases, with 6 bases of the junction left unmatched. Germline assignment: CDR1 MNHEY and CDR2 SVGAGI.

The chain joins TRBV10-2 to TRBJ1-4; the D gene is possibly TRBD1 (5 bases). CDR1 and CDR2 (germline): WSHSY, SAAADI. The CDR3 contains 14 residues. V was pared by 5 bases and J by 5 bases, with 12 bases between. CDR3 sequence (DNA): TGCGCCAGCAGTCGGGACCACCTGAATGAAAAACTGTTTTTT. Protein sequence: CASSRDHLNEKLFF.

The chain has TRBV5-1 and TRBJ2-2; 9 bases are shared with TRBD2. This CDR3 region has 16 residues. Germline-derived CDR1 and CDR2 are SGHRS and YFSETQ. The V gene end was trimmed by 5 bases and the J gene end by 4 bases; junction bases not matched to a gene: 9. CDR3 residues: CASSSPGLASTGELFF. The CDR3 DNA reads as TGCGCCAGCAGTTCTCCCGGACTAGCGTCCACCGGGGAGCTGTTTTTT.

The chain links TRBV10-3 to TRBJ2-1; D is uncertain. The length of the CDR3 is 16 residues. Trimming removed 0 bases at V and 1 base at J, with 10 bases between. Germline CDR1 reads ENHRY; CDR2 reads SYGVKD. The chain's CDR3 is CAISESAYSSYNEQFF. The CDR3 region has the DNA TGTGCCATCAGTGAGTCGGCCTACTCGTCCTACAATGAGCAGTTCTTC.

The genes are TRBV5-1 and TRBJ1-5; unclear D gene. The CDR3 totals 15 residues. The germline gives CDR1 SGHRS, CDR2 YFSETQ. V dropped 1 base and J dropped 0 bases, with 8 bases sitting between them. The CDR3 sequence: CASSLTGYSNQPQHF. The DNA for the CDR3 is TGCGCCAGCAGCTTGACGGGGTATAGCAATCAGCCCCAGCATTTT.

The J gene is TRBJ1-2, the V gene TRBV11-1; possible D gene TRBD1, 6 bases. Germline-derived CDR1 and CDR2 are SGHAT and FQDESV (reference sequence). V was pared by 4 bases and J by 4 bases, with 10 bases between. There are 13 residues in the CDR3. For the CDR3, the DNA is TGTGCCAGCAGCTGGGACAAGAGCTATGGCTACACCTTC. This sequence encodes CASSWDKSYGYTF.

This chain uses TRBV18 with TRBJ2-7; weak D call: TRBD2 (6 bases). V was shortened by 0 bases and J by 3 bases, with 12 bases between the two germline ends. This CDR3 is 15 amino acids long. CDR1 is KGHSH and CDR2 is LQKENI in the germline V gene. The CDR3, as DNA: TGTGCCAGCTCACCACCCGGGGGAGACTACTACGAGCAGTACTTC. Amino acid sequence: CASSPPGGDYYEQYF.

The CDR3 DNA reads TGTGCCAGCAGTGAAGGCGGGTTGCCCCAGCATTTT. It is translated as CASSEGGLPQHF. The rearrangement joins TRBV6-1 to TRBJ1-5, with D unclear. The germline V gene has CDR1 MNHNS and CDR2 SASEGT. Trimming stripped 1 base from V and 9 bases from J, with 7 bases between. The CDR3 loop spans 12 amino acids.

The chain is built from TRBV11-1 and TRBJ2-3; D possibly uses TRBD1 or TRBD2 (5 bases each). With 1 base removed from V and 3 bases from J, the gap between germline ends came to 14 bases. This CDR3 has 16 amino acids. Germline CDR1 SGHAT, CDR2 FQDESV (reference sequence). For the CDR3, the DNA is TGTGCCAGCAGCTTAGAGGGGAGCCAGATAACAGATACGCAGTATTTT. It yields the protein CASSLEGSQITDTQYF.

The chain uses TRBV19 and TRBJ2-3; D is possibly TRBD2 (6 bases). CDR3 size: 15 residues. The V end lost 4 bases, the J end lost 1 base, and 12 bases lay between the germline ends. In germline, CDR1 is LNHDA, CDR2 SQIVND (reference sequence). The CDR3 coding sequence is TGTGCCAGTAGTAGATCGGGGGACGGCACAGATACGCAGTATTTT. Amino acids: CASSRSGDGTDTQYF.

V gene TRBV5-8 combines with J gene TRBJ1-2; D ambiguous. Germline assignment: CDR1 SGHTS and CDR2 YDEGEE. CDR3 length equals 14 residues. Trimming removed 4 bases at V and 1 base at J, with 11 bases between. CDR3 sequence reads: CASSPRRSNYGYTF. The DNA for the CDR3 is TGTGCCAGCAGCCCACGACGTAGTAACTATGGCTACACCTTC.

The chain carries TRBV13 and TRBJ1-4; possible D gene TRBD1, 5 bases. Trimming removed 7 bases from V and 7 bases from J, with 16 bases in between. CDR1 PRHDT and CDR2 FYEKMQ come from the germline V gene (reference sequence). The CDR3 covers 14 residues. Here the CDR3 DNA reads TGTGCCAGCACCAGATCAGGGCCAGGTGAAAAACTGTTTTTT. Protein: CASTRSGPGEKLFF.

The J gene is TRBJ2-7, the V gene TRBV5-1; TRBD2 matches at 9 bases. V lost 0 bases and J lost 5; bases outside the gene matches: 6. Germline CDR1 is SGHRS and CDR2 is YFSETQ. CDR3 size: 15 residues. DNA for the CDR3: TGCGCCAGCAGCTTGGGCGCGGGGGGGCCGAACGAGCAGTACTTC. Protein product: CASSLGAGGPNEQYF.

V gene TRBV7-9 combines with J gene TRBJ2-2; D gene unclear. CDR3 length equals 15 residues. V was clipped by 3 bases and J by 1 base, with 9 bases between them. In germline, CDR1 is SEHNR, CDR2 FQNEAQ (reference sequence). The CDR3 nucleotides read TGTGCCAGCAGCTTTTCAATGCAGAACACCGGGGAGCTGTTTTTT. This translates into CASSFSMQNTGELFF. The complete variable domain, with remaining parts taken from reference TRBV7-9 and TRBJ2-2, reads DTGVSQNPRHKITKRGQNVTFRCDPISEHNRLYWYRQTLGQGPEFLTYFQNEAQLEKSRLLSDRFSAERPKGSFSTLEIQRTEQGDSAMYLCASSFSMQNTGELFFGEGSRLTVL.

This chain links TRBV30 with TRBJ2-2; a weak D match, TRBD2 (6 bases). Germline-derived CDR1 and CDR2 are GTSNPN and SVGIG (reference sequence). The ends were cut back, 6 bases at V and 1 base at J, with 12 bases in the middle. The CDR3 consists of 14 residues. CDR3 sequence (DNA): TGTGCCTGCACTCAAGCGGGGAACACCGGGGAGCTGTTTTTT. Translating it yields CACTQAGNTGELFF.

The chain links TRBV5-1 to TRBJ1-1; tentatively, D is TRBD1 (6 bases). Germline CDR1 is SGHRS and CDR2 is YFSETQ. The V end lost 0 bases, the J end lost 7 bases, and 10 bases lay between the germline ends. This CDR3 has 13 amino acids. CDR3 amino acids: CASSLAWTDEAFF. Here the CDR3 DNA reads TGCGCCAGCAGCTTGGCCTGGACAGATGAAGCTTTCTTT. The entire variable domain, with the rest obtained from reference TRBV5-1 and TRBJ1-1, is as follows: KAGVTQTPRYLIKTRGQQVTLSCSPISGHRSVSWYQQTPGQGLQFLFEYFSETQRNKGNFPGRFSGRQFSNSRSEMNVSTLELGDSALYLCASSLAWTDEAFFGQGTRLTVV.

The chain has TRBV10-3 and TRBJ2-7; D is unresolved. There are 14 residues in the CDR3. Deletions cut 2 bases from V and 1 base from J, with 9 bases between. In germline, CDR1 is ENHRY, CDR2 SYGVKD. CDR3 in DNA: TGTGCCATCAGTGAGAATACCGGATCCTACGAGCAGTACTTC. Translated, it gives CAISENTGSYEQYF.

The count of this clone is one. The CDR3 region is CASSWGAGTEAFF. The CDR3 DNA reads TGTGCCAGTTCCTGGGGGGCCGGGACTGAAGCTTTCTTT. The chain recombines TRBV25-1 with TRBJ1-1, with D possibly TRBD1 on 6 matching bases. V shed 9 bases and J shed 5 bases, with 16 bases lying between them. This CDR3 has 13 residues. Germline loops: CDR1 MGHDK, CDR2 SYGVNS.

This clone was seen a few times. This chain links TRBV2 with TRBJ1-1, with TRBD1 identical over 8 bases. Germline CDR1 is SNHLY and CDR2 is FYNNEI. The V segment lost 1 base and the J segment 3 bases; nucleotides outside the gene matches: 7. This CDR3 has 16 residues. The CDR3 sequence: CASSEGPGGWDTEAFF. Here the CDR3 DNA reads TGTGCCAGCAGTGAAGGACCAGGGGGCTGGGACACTGAAGCTTTCTTT.

The chain combines TRBV2 with TRBJ1-4; TRBD1 agrees at 7 bases. Germline loops: CDR1 SNHLY, CDR2 FYNNEI. This CDR3 contains 19 residues. Trimming cost V 7 bases and J 0 bases; bases outside gene matches: 17. The CDR3 loop reads CASIDMTGRVSATNEKLFF. CDR3 DNA: TGTGCCAGCATCGATATGACAGGGAGAGTGAGTGCAACTAATGAAAAACTGTTTTTT.

The chain is built from TRBV6-1 and TRBJ1-6; maybe TRBD1 (5 bases). Germline CDR1 reads MNHNS; CDR2 reads SASEGT. V was pared by 9 bases and J by 10 bases, with 13 bases between. The CDR3 spans 12 residues. The CDR3 DNA is TGTGCCAGTTGGGCAGGGCAATCACCCCTCCACTTT. Translated, it gives CASWAGQSPLHF.

The chain is built from TRBV2 and TRBJ1-2, with 7 bases matching TRBD1. CDR1 and CDR2 from the germline V gene are SNHLY and FYNNEI. This CDR3 comprises 13 residues. V lost 10 bases, J lost 5 bases, and 10 bases stayed unmatched. As DNA, the CDR3 is TGTGCCAACTACCGGGACAGAGAGTATGGCTACACCTTC. Amino acid sequence: CANYRDREYGYTF.

The chain joins TRBV7-9 to TRBJ2-7; 8 bases fit TRBD2. The germline V gene has CDR1 SEHNR and CDR2 FQNEAQ (reference sequence). The V gene end was trimmed by 5 bases and the J gene end by 6 bases; junction bases not matched to a gene: 15. This CDR3 is 16 amino acids long. CDR3 protein: CASSASPGLVFREQYF. The CDR3 DNA reads TGTGCCAGCAGCGCCAGCCCGGGACTAGTTTTCCGCGAGCAGTACTTC.

The chain carries TRBV5-4 and TRBJ1-4, with a weak D call TRBD1 (6 bases). Germline assignment: CDR1 SGHNT and CDR2 YYREEE (reference sequence). V lost 4 bases, J lost 14 bases, and 15 bases lay in between. This CDR3 has 12 residues. The CDR3 DNA follows: TGTGCCAGCAGCCAGATGGGGGGCGCGCTGTTTTTT. It encodes CASSQMGGALFF.

The chain has TRBV7-3 and TRBJ2-5; 8 bases are a match to TRBD2. The CDR3 runs 13 residues. With V trimmed by 5 bases and J by 4 bases, 3 bases remained unmatched. CDR1 is SGHTA and CDR2 is FQGTGA in the germline V gene. CDR3 sequence reads: CASSRGGRETQYF. The DNA of the CDR3 is TGTGCCAGCAGCCGGGGGGGGCGAGAGACCCAGTACTTC.